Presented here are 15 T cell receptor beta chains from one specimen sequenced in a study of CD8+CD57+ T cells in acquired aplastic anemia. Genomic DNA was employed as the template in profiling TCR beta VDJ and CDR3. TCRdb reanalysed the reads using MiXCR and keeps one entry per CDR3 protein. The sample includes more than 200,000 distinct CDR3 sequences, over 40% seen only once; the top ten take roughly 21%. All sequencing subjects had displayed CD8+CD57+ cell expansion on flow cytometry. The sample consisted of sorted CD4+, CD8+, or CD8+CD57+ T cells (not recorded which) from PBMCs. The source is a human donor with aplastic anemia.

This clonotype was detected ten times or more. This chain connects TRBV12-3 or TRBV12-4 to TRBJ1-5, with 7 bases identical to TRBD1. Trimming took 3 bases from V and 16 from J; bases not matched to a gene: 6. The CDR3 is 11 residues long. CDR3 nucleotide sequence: TGTGCCAGCAGTTTCGACGGGGACAGTCATTTT. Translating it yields CASSFDGDSHF.

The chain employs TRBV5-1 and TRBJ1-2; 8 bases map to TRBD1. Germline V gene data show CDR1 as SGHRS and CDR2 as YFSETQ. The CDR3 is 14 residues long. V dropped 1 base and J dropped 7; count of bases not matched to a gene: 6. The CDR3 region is CASSLSGQGGGYTF. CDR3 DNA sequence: TGCGCCAGCAGCTTGTCCGGACAGGGCGGTGGCTACACCTTC.

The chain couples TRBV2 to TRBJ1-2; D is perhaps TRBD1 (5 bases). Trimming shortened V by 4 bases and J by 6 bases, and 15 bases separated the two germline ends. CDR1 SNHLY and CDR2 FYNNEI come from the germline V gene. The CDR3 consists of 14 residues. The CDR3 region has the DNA TGTGCCAGCAGTGGATTGGCAGGGTTAGATGGCTACACCTTC. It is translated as CASSGLAGLDGYTF.

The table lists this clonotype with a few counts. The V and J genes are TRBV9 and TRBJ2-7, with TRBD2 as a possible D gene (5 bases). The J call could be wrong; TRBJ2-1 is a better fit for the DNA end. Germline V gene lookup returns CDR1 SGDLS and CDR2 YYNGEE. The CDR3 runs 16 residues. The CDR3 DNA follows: TGTGCCAGCAGCGTAACCGGGGTAAACCCCTACAATGAGCAGTTCTTC. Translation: CASSVTGVNPYNEQFF.

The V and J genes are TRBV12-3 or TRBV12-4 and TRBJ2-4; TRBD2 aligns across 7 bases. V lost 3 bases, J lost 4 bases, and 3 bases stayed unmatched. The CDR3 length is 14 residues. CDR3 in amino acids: CASSLSGGKNIQYF. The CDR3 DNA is TGTGCCAGCAGTTTGTCGGGGGGAAAAAACATTCAGTACTTC.

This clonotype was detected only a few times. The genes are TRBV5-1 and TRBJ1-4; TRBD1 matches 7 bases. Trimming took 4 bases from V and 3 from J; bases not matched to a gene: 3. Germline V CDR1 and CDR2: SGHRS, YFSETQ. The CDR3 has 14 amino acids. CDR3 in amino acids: CASSPDRANEKLFF. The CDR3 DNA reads TGCGCCAGCAGCCCCGACAGGGCTAATGAAAAACTGTTTTTT. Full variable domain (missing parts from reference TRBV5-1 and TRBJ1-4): KAGVTQTPRYLIKTRGQQVTLSCSPISGHRSVSWYQQTPGQGLQFLFEYFSETQRNKGNFPGRFSGRQFSNSRSEMNVSTLELGDSALYLCASSPDRANEKLFFGSGTQLSVL.

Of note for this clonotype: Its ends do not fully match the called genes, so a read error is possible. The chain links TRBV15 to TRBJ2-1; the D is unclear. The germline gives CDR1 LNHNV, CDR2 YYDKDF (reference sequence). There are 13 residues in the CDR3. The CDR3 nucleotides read TGTGCCAGCAGCTTCGACGACCTTCATGAGCAGTTCTTC. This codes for CASSFDDLHEQFF.

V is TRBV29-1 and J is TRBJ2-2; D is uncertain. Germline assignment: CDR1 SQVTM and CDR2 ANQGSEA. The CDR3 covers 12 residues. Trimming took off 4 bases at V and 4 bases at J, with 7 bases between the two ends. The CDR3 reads CSVVGPTGELFF. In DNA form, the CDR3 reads TGCAGCGTTGTGGGCCCCACCGGGGAGCTGTTTTTT.

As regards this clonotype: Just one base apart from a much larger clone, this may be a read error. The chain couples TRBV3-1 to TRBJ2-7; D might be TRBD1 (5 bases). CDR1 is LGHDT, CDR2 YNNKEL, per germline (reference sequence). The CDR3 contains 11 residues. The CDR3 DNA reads TGTGCCAGCGGCCAAGGGGCCGGGTTTTACTTC. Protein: CASGQGAGFYF.

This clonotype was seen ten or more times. The DNA for the CDR3 is TGTGCCAGCAGCTTCGGGACAGGCCAAGAGACCCAGTACTTC. Translated, it gives CASSFGTGQETQYF. J is TRBJ2-5 and V is TRBV5-6; 8 bases fit TRBD1. CDR3 length: 14 residues. The V segment lost 2 bases and the J segment 1 base; nucleotides outside the gene matches: 1. CDR1 SGHDT and CDR2 YYEEEE come from the germline V gene.

The CDR3 nucleotides read TGTGCCAGCAGCTCCGGGACTAGCGCGAGCACAGATACGCAGTATTTT. Amino acid sequence: CASSSGTSASTDTQYF. The chain joins TRBV7-2 to TRBJ2-3; TRBD2 matches 10 bases. The J segment lost 0 bases and the V segment lost 4 bases, leaving 4 bases of the junction unmatched. CDR1 SGHTA and CDR2 FQGNSA come from the germline V gene. The CDR3 has 16 residues.

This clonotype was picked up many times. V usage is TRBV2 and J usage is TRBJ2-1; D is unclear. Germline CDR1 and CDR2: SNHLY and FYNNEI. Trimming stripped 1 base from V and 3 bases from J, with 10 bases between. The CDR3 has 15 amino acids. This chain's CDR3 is CASSEGQKIYNEQFF. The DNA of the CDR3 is TGTGCCAGCAGTGAAGGACAAAAGATCTACAATGAGCAGTTCTTC.

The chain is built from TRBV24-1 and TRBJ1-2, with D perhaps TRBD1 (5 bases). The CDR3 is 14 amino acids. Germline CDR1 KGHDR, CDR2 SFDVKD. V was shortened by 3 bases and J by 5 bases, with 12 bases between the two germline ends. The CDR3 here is CATSDTRVAYGYTF. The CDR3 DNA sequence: TGTGCCACCAGTGATACCAGGGTGGCGTATGGCTACACCTTC.

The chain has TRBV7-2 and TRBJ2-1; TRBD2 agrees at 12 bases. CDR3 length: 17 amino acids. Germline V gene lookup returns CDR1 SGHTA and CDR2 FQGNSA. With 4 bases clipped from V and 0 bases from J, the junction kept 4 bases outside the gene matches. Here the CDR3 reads CASSSGLAGRSYNEQFF. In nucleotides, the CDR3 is TGTGCCAGCAGCTCCGGACTAGCGGGGCGCTCCTACAATGAGCAGTTCTTC.

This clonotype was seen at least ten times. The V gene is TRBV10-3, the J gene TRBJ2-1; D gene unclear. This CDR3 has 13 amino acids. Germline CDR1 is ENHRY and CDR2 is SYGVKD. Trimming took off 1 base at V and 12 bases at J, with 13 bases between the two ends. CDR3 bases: TGTGCCATCAGTGAGTTCCCGGGTGGTGTGCAGTTCTTC. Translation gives CAISEFPGGVQFF.